A selection of T cell receptor beta chains follows, all from one sample in a study of CD8 T cells in ankylosing spondylitis. TCRdb independently ran MiXCR on the 5' RACE reads; one entry per CDR3 protein. Seen here are more than 150,000 distinct CDR3 sequences, approximately 18% observed once, and the top ten hold more than 3.5%. Sequencing was carried out using blood, either unsorted or a sorted T cell fraction (not recorded which). These receptors originate from a male donor aged 5 to 30 with ankylosing spondylitis or in good health (not recorded which). CDR3s include the opening cysteine and the closing phenylalanine or tryptophan. Fields, in order: V gene, J gene, D gene, clone size, CDR3 DNA, CDR3 protein. The D gene is left open where the match is weak. A clone size is listed for some rows: how often the clone was seen (once, few, many), or a class if it is expanded.

v_gene: TRBV28
j_gene: TRBJ2-7
d_gene: .
abundance: .
CDR3nt: TGTGCCAGCAGGACCCGGTCAGTCTACGAGCAGTACTTC
CDR3aa: CASRTRSVYEQYF

v_gene: TRBV6-1
j_gene: TRBJ1-4
d_gene: .
abundance: many
CDR3nt: TGTGCCAGCAGTGACGGACTCACGGGACTGTTTTTT
CDR3aa: CASSDGLTGLFF

v_gene: TRBV5-5
j_gene: TRBJ1-5
d_gene: .
abundance: many
CDR3nt: TGTGCCAGCAGCTTGGTCGACGGGGTGGGTCTACAGCCCCAGCATTTT
CDR3aa: CASSLVDGVGLQPQHF

v_gene: TRBV6-4
j_gene: TRBJ2-3
d_gene: TRBD2
abundance: few
CDR3nt: TGTGCCAGCAAACGACTAGCGGGAGGGCCAGGAACAGATACGCAGTATTTT
CDR3aa: CASKRLAGGPGTDTQYF

v_gene: TRBV13
j_gene: TRBJ1-1
d_gene: .
abundance: many
CDR3nt: TGTGCCAGCAGTCTAGCAGGGAGGAACACTGAAGCTTTCTTT
CDR3aa: CASSLAGRNTEAFF

v_gene: TRBV10-2
j_gene: TRBJ1-1
d_gene: .
abundance: .
CDR3nt: TGCGCCAGCAGCGAAGGCCGAGTCACTGAAGCTTTCTTT
CDR3aa: CASSEGRVTEAFF

v_gene: TRBV12-3/TRBV12-4
j_gene: TRBJ1-1
d_gene: TRBD1
abundance: many
CDR3nt: TGTGCCAGCAGTACGACAGGGGCGGGTACTGAAGCTTTCTTT
CDR3aa: CASSTTGAGTEAFF

v_gene: TRBV20-1
j_gene: TRBJ2-1
d_gene: TRBD2
abundance: .
CDR3nt: TGCAGTGCTTATCCGGCGGGAGGGCGGGATGAGCAGTTCTTC
CDR3aa: CSAYPAGGRDEQFF

v_gene: TRBV29-1
j_gene: TRBJ2-7
d_gene: .
abundance: few
CDR3nt: TGCAGCGTTGATGGGGGCCACGAGCAGTACTTC
CDR3aa: CSVDGGHEQYF

v_gene: TRBV7-2
j_gene: TRBJ1-6
d_gene: .
abundance: many
CDR3nt: TGTGCCAGCCTTCCTGGACGGTTTTATAATTCACCCCTCCACTTT
CDR3aa: CASLPGRFYNSPLHF

v_gene: TRBV21-1
j_gene: TRBJ1-2
d_gene: .
abundance: many
CDR3nt: TGTGCCAGCAGCAAAAGGCGGAGTTTGGGCTATGGCTACACCTTC
CDR3aa: CASSKRRSLGYGYTF

v_gene: TRBV30
j_gene: TRBJ1-4
d_gene: .
abundance: .
CDR3nt: TGTGCCTGTAAGTCCGCCAAGGAAAAACTGTTTTTT
CDR3aa: CACKSAKEKLFF

v_gene: TRBV7-3
j_gene: TRBJ2-1
d_gene: TRBD2
abundance: few
CDR3nt: TGTGCCAGCAGCTTAAGCGGGAGTTTATACAATGAGCAGTTCTTC
CDR3aa: CASSLSGSLYNEQFF

v_gene: TRBV5-1
j_gene: TRBJ2-1
d_gene: .
abundance: .
CDR3nt: TGCGCCAGCAGCTTGGGGCCGGGGTCAAATGAGCAGTTCTTC
CDR3aa: CASSLGPGSNEQFF

v_gene: TRBV20-1
j_gene: TRBJ2-1
d_gene: .
abundance: .
CDR3nt: TGCAGTGCTAACGAGAGGGACACCTACAATGAGCAGTTCTTC
CDR3aa: CSANERDTYNEQFF

v_gene: TRBV7-9
j_gene: TRBJ2-1
d_gene: .
abundance: many
CDR3nt: TGTGCCAGCAGCTTAACTAGTCCCAAATACAATGAGCAGTTCTTC
CDR3aa: CASSLTSPKYNEQFF

v_gene: TRBV19
j_gene: TRBJ1-5
d_gene: .
abundance: many
CDR3nt: TGTGCCAGTAGTATAGCGTCCGGTACTCAGCCCCAGCATTTT
CDR3aa: CASSIASGTQPQHF

v_gene: TRBV19
j_gene: TRBJ1-3
d_gene: .
abundance: few
CDR3nt: TGTGCCAGTAGCCTCAATGATGGAAACACCATATATTTT
CDR3aa: CASSLNDGNTIYF

v_gene: TRBV18
j_gene: TRBJ2-2
d_gene: .
abundance: many
CDR3nt: TGTGCCAGCTCGCATAGCGGAACCAACACCGGGGAGCTGTTTTTT
CDR3aa: CASSHSGTNTGELFF

v_gene: TRBV12-3/TRBV12-4
j_gene: TRBJ1-5
d_gene: .
abundance: many
CDR3nt: TGTGCCAGTCAAAAACGCAATCAGCCCCAGCATTTT
CDR3aa: CASQKRNQPQHF

v_gene: TRBV12-3/TRBV12-4
j_gene: TRBJ2-1
d_gene: TRBD2
abundance: many
CDR3nt: TGTGCCAGCAGTCTAGCGGGAATCCCCGGGGAGCAGTTCTTC
CDR3aa: CASSLAGIPGEQFF

v_gene: TRBV2
j_gene: TRBJ2-1
d_gene: TRBD2
abundance: .
CDR3nt: TGTGCCAGCAGTGGGGGACTAGCGGGTGAGCAGTTCTTC
CDR3aa: CASSGGLAGEQFF

v_gene: TRBV24-1
j_gene: TRBJ2-1
d_gene: .
abundance: many
CDR3nt: TGTGCCACCAGTGATAGACTGTACCACAATGAGCAGTTCTTC
CDR3aa: CATSDRLYHNEQFF

v_gene: TRBV20-1
j_gene: TRBJ1-2
d_gene: .
abundance: few
CDR3nt: TGCAGTGCTAGAGGCCCAGGGTACAACTATGGCTACACCTTC
CDR3aa: CSARGPGYNYGYTF

v_gene: TRBV5-5
j_gene: TRBJ1-4
d_gene: .
abundance: .
CDR3nt: TGTGCCAGCGGGTCAAATGAAAAACTGTTTTTT
CDR3aa: CASGSNEKLFF

v_gene: TRBV6-5
j_gene: TRBJ1-5
d_gene: .
abundance: many
CDR3nt: TGTGCCAGCATGGCAGGGGTATCCAATCAGCCCCAGCATTTT
CDR3aa: CASMAGVSNQPQHF

v_gene: TRBV18
j_gene: TRBJ1-1
d_gene: .
abundance: .
CDR3nt: TGTGCCAGCTCACCACCTCAGGGTTTGAGGAACACTGAAGCTTTCTTT
CDR3aa: CASSPPQGLRNTEAFF

v_gene: TRBV21-1
j_gene: TRBJ2-4
d_gene: .
abundance: many
CDR3nt: TGTGCCATCAAACCCGGGACAGATAAAAACATTCAGTACTTC
CDR3aa: CAIKPGTDKNIQYF

v_gene: TRBV5-6
j_gene: TRBJ1-1
d_gene: TRBD1
abundance: many
CDR3nt: TGTGCCAGCAGCCGAACCCGGGACAGACTTTACACTGAAGCTTTCTTT
CDR3aa: CASSRTRDRLYTEAFF

v_gene: TRBV6-2/TRBV6-3
j_gene: TRBJ2-7
d_gene: .
abundance: few
CDR3nt: TGTGCCAGCACACCAGACAACTACGAGCAGTACTTC
CDR3aa: CASTPDNYEQYF

v_gene: TRBV5-1
j_gene: TRBJ2-2
d_gene: .
abundance: few
CDR3nt: TGCGCCAGCAGCAACGCTAGGGCGGGACGGACCGGGGAGCTGTTTTTT
CDR3aa: CASSNARAGRTGELFF

v_gene: TRBV29-1
j_gene: TRBJ2-2
d_gene: .
abundance: many
CDR3nt: TGCAGCGTCTCCGAGGGTGCCCCGAACACCGGGGAGCTGTTTTTT
CDR3aa: CSVSEGAPNTGELFF

v_gene: TRBV5-6
j_gene: TRBJ2-2
d_gene: .
abundance: many
CDR3nt: TGTGCCAGCCGGCCTGCAGACGCGAACACCGGGGAGCTGTTTTTT
CDR3aa: CASRPADANTGELFF

v_gene: TRBV27
j_gene: TRBJ2-3
d_gene: .
abundance: many
CDR3nt: TGTGCCAGCAGTCCCGTGCCCCCAGATACGCAGTATTTT
CDR3aa: CASSPVPPDTQYF

v_gene: TRBV27
j_gene: TRBJ2-3
d_gene: TRBD1
abundance: .
CDR3nt: TGTGCCAGCAGTCAGGGACAGGGCCCGAGTACGCAGTATTTT
CDR3aa: CASSQGQGPSTQYF

v_gene: TRBV20-1
j_gene: TRBJ1-1
d_gene: .
abundance: .
CDR3nt: TGCAGTGCTTCCTGGGGGGGAAACACTGAAGCTTTCTTT
CDR3aa: CSASWGGNTEAFF

v_gene: TRBV4-3
j_gene: TRBJ1-2
d_gene: .
abundance: .
CDR3nt: TGCGCCAGCAGCCAAGATCGGGGAGGCTATGGCTACACCTTC
CDR3aa: CASSQDRGGYGYTF

v_gene: TRBV12-3/TRBV12-4
j_gene: TRBJ1-1
d_gene: .
abundance: many
CDR3nt: TGTGCCAGCAGTTTAAGCAGGCCCAATGAAGCTTTCTTT
CDR3aa: CASSLSRPNEAFF

v_gene: TRBV6-5
j_gene: TRBJ1-2
d_gene: .
abundance: .
CDR3nt: TGTGCCAGCAGTACGGGAGCTAGCTATGGCTACACCTTC
CDR3aa: CASSTGASYGYTF

v_gene: TRBV3-1
j_gene: TRBJ2-3
d_gene: TRBD2
abundance: .
CDR3nt: TGTGCCAGCAGCCAGGAACTAGCGGGAATCACAGATACGCAGTATTTT
CDR3aa: CASSQELAGITDTQYF

v_gene: TRBV20-1
j_gene: TRBJ1-2
d_gene: TRBD1
abundance: many
CDR3nt: TGCAGTGCCCTGGGACAGGGGCACTATGGCTACACCTTC
CDR3aa: CSALGQGHYGYTF

v_gene: TRBV27
j_gene: TRBJ2-1
d_gene: TRBD2
abundance: .
CDR3nt: TGTGCCAGCAGTTTATCGAGCGGGAGGGCCTACAATGAGCAGTTCTTC
CDR3aa: CASSLSSGRAYNEQFF